Reported below is one T cell receptor beta chain. Its antigen is currently unknown. Expressed TCRB transcripts were sequenced, since all the RNA that had been isolated was reverse transcribed. The repertoire was sequenced with immunoSEQ multiplex PCR; TCRdb's copy has only in-frame clones and lacks some. Of a few hundred thousand clones in the sample, 9.6% were seen once. This sample stems from a study of beta chain features in type 1 diabetes. The study's findings and limits: In the patient group, naive, central memory and Treg TCRB repertoires seemed more alike than in the healthy donor group. Patients with type 1 diabetes carried fewer insertions and had more deletions at their VDJ junctions.

The CDR3 extends over 13 amino acids. V shed 0 bases and J 5 bases; nucleotides not matched to a gene: 0. CDR1 is SGHVS, CDR2 FNYEAQ, per germline. The sample consisted of naive CD4+ T cells from blood. The clonotype comes from a woman in her late teens or twenties in good health. The rearrangement uses TRBV7-6 and TRBJ1-1; 7 bases agree with TRBD1. CDR3 nucleotides: TGTGCCAGCAGCTTAGCACAGGGGACTGAAGCTTTCTTT. This gives the protein CASSLAQGTEAFF.